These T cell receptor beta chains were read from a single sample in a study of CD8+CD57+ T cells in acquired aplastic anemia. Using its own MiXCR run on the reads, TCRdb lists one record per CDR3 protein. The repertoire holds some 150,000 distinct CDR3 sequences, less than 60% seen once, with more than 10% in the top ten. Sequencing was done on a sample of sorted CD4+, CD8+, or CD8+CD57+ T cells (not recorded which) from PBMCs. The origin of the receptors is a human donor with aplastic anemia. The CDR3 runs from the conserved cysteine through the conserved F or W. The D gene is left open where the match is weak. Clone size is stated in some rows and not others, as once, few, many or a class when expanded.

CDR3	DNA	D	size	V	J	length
CASSVGGEGIGNTIYF	TGTGCCAGCAGCGTAGGGGGTGAGGGAATAGGAAACACCATATATTTT	NA	many	TRBV9	TRBJ1-3	16
CATSRDLGVSGNTIYF	TGTGCCACCAGCAGAGATCTGGGAGTATCTGGAAACACCATATATTTT	NA	NA	TRBV15	TRBJ1-3	16
CATSSRYRGPVWDEQFF	TGTGCCACCAGCAGTCGTTACCGGGGACCAGTATGGGATGAGCAGTTCTTC	NA	NA	TRBV15	TRBJ2-1	17
CASSATGSETQYF	TGTGCCAGCAGCGCAACAGGTTCAGAGACCCAGTACTTC	NA	few	TRBV7-2	TRBJ2-5	13
CASSSGGASTGELFF	TGTGCCAGCAGCAGCGGGGGGGCGAGTACCGGGGAGCTGTTTTTT	TRBD2	NA	TRBV6-4	TRBJ2-2	15
CASSSLTSGELFF	TGTGCCAGCAGCTCACTGACTAGCGGGGAGCTGTTTTTT	NA	once	TRBV7-6	TRBJ2-2	13
CPIQDERSYEQYF	TGTCCGATACAGGATGAGAGGTCCTACGAGCAGTACTTC	NA	NA	TRBV19	TRBJ2-7	13
CSATRTLRRLVTQGFYEQYF	TGCAGTGCGACCAGGACACTTCGCCGCTTAGTAACTCAGGGTTTCTACGAGCAGTACTTC	NA	many	TRBV20-1	TRBJ2-7	20
CASSLGAGRDFYGYTF	TGTGCCAGCAGTTTAGGGGCAGGGAGGGATTTCTATGGCTACACCTTC	NA	NA	TRBV12-3/TRBV12-4	TRBJ1-2	16
CASSEQGGATNEKLFF	TGTGCCAGCAGCGAGCAGGGAGGGGCAACTAATGAAAAACTGTTTTTT	NA	many	TRBV7-9	TRBJ1-4	16
CASSYSSRDENEQFF	TGTGCCAGCAGTTACTCGTCCCGGGACGAAAATGAGCAGTTCTTC	NA	many	TRBV6-5	TRBJ2-1	15
CASSIGPGFSYEQYF	TGTGCCAGTAGTATTGGTCCGGGGTTCTCCTACGAGCAGTACTTC	NA	NA	TRBV19	TRBJ2-7	15
CASRRDGINEKLFF	TGTGCCAGCAGGAGGGACGGCATTAATGAAAAACTGTTTTTT	NA	NA	TRBV7-9	TRBJ1-4	14
CASMGRQGLSYEQYF	TGCGCCAGCATGGGGAGACAGGGCCTTTCTTACGAGCAGTACTTC	TRBD1	many	TRBV10-1	TRBJ2-7	15
CASSVSSGGSEQYF	TGTGCCAGCAGTGTCTCCAGTGGGGGAAGCGAGCAGTACTTC	NA	NA	TRBV25-1	TRBJ2-7	14
CAISEGMAGGYNEQFF	TGTGCCATCAGCGAGGGGATGGCGGGGGGGTACAATGAGCAGTTCTTC	TRBD2	many	TRBV10-3	TRBJ2-1	16
CASSLGTGYTF	TGTGCCAGCAGTTTAGGTACGGGCTACACCTTC	NA	many	TRBV12-3/TRBV12-4	TRBJ1-2	11
CSVDRGAYEQYF	TGCAGCGTTGACCGGGGAGCCTACGAGCAGTACTTC	NA	few	TRBV29-1	TRBJ2-7	12
CASSGRESQETQYF	TGCGCCAGCAGTGGCAGGGAGAGCCAAGAGACCCAGTACTTC	NA	NA	TRBV10-1	TRBJ2-5	14
CASRELEDTQYF	TGTGCCAGCAGAGAACTCGAGGATACGCAGTATTTT	NA	NA	TRBV12-3/TRBV12-4	TRBJ2-3	12
CASSWTGNGYTF	TGTGCCAGTAGCTGGACAGGTAATGGCTACACCTTC	TRBD1	once	TRBV19	TRBJ1-2	12
CASSLGTSSIGYGQPQHF	TGTGCCAGCAGCTTAGGTACGAGTAGTATTGGGTATGGTCAGCCCCAGCATTTT	NA	NA	TRBV13	TRBJ1-5	18
CAIRTGTGGFGTEAFF	TGTGCCATTCGGACCGGGACAGGGGGTTTTGGCACTGAAGCTTTCTTT	TRBD1	NA	TRBV10-3	TRBJ1-1	16
CASKIAINSYEQYF	TGTGCCAGCAAAATAGCGATCAATTCCTACGAGCAGTACTTC	NA	NA	TRBV7-2	TRBJ2-7	14
CASSLEPGFRSPLHF	TGTGCCAGCAGCTTAGAACCCGGGTTTCGGTCACCCCTCCACTTT	NA	NA	TRBV11-2	TRBJ1-6	15
CASSLEQRGGKETQYF	TGTGCCAGCAGCTTGGAACAGCGGGGGGGTAAAGAGACCCAGTACTTC	TRBD2	many	TRBV5-6	TRBJ2-5	16
CASSFDGDRVYEQYF	TGTGCCAGCAGCTTCGACGGAGACAGGGTTTACGAGCAGTACTTC	TRBD1	NA	TRBV2	TRBJ2-7	15
CSARVGGETEAFF	TGCAGTGCTAGGGTAGGGGGAGAGACTGAGGCTTTCTTT	NA	NA	TRBV20-1	TRBJ1-1	13
CASSPTPTSGTPYEQYF	TGTGCCAGCAGCCCAACACCGACTAGCGGGACTCCCTACGAGCAGTACTTC	TRBD2	NA	TRBV4-2	TRBJ2-7	17